This TCR beta chain appears in the sequencing data of a study of T cell responses to AZD1222 COVID-19 vaccine. On the study more broadly: Whether given at about 4 or about 12 weeks, second doses were pooled.

Repertoires were generated with immunoSEQ multiplex PCR, while TCRdb's copy carries only in-frame clones and drops some. Of more than 140,000 clones listed, about 93% are singletons. In its sample, this clone was seen a few times. Its target is not known. Study conclusions and caveats: Spike-specific TCR breadth and depth grew following two AZD1222 doses. A mostly white British donor set with more females was recruited, and clonal diversity was possibly underestimated.

With V trimmed by 3 bases and J by 2 bases, 6 bases remained unmatched. The CDR3 runs to 14 residues. The V gene's germline CDR1 is DFQATT and CDR2 SNEGSKA (reference sequence). This chain links TRBV20-1 with TRBJ2-5; TRBD2 matches 7 bases. Here the sequenced sample was peripheral blood, taken on day 0 of AZD1222 vaccination. The source is an adult in good health. The CDR3 bases are TGCAGTGCTAGTGGGGGGGTGGAACAAGAGACCCAGTACTTC. Amino acids: CSASGGVEQETQYF.